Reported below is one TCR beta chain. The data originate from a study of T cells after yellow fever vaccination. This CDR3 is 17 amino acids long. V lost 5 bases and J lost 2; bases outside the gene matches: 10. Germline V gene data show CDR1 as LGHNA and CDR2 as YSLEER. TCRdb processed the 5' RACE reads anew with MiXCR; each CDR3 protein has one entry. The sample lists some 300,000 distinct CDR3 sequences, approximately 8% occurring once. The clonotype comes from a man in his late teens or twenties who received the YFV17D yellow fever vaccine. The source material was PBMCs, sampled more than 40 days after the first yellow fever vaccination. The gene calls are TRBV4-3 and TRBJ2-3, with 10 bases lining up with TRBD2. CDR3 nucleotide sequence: TGCGCCAGCAGCAAAATAGCGGGGGGTCTTCCCACAGATACGCAGTATTTT. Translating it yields CASSKIAGGLPTDTQYF.